A single TCR beta chain is shown here with its context. What it binds is unknown. The data belong to a study of cytotoxic CD8 clonotypes in ibrutinib-treated CLL. Measured with immunoSEQ multiplex PCR; TCRdb has only the in-frame clones, and not every one. The sample holds 50,000 to 60,000 clones, approximately 82% seen once. General study findings and limits: Clonality correlated strongly with circulating CD8+ T cells and exceeded age-matched healthy donors at baseline.

The CDR3 sequence is 14 residues long. V lost 3 bases to trimming and J lost 5 bases, with 10 bases between them. Germline V gives CDR1 MDHEN, CDR2 SYDVKM. The source of roughly 1.9 micrograms of genomic DNA for TCR beta libraries was cryopreserved PBMCs. The material sequenced was PBMCs, taken after 24 months of ibrutinib treatment. The receptor was isolated from a human donor with chronic lymphocytic leukemia. The chain joins TRBV28 to TRBJ1-4, with D hard to call. CDR3 residues: CASSLGQPNEKLFF. The CDR3 DNA is TGTGCCAGCAGTTTGGGTCAACCCAATGAAAAACTGTTTTTT.